This entry lists 19 T cell receptor beta chains sequenced from one sample in a study of blood T cell repertoires in COVID-19. TCRdb's copy holds only in-frame clones and misses some; the assay was immunoSEQ multiplex PCR. The repertoire has 87,000 or so clones, approximately 90% of them found once; the top ten carry around 2.9%. The specimen was peripheral blood. Receptor source: a woman between 50 and 59 years old with active or convalescent COVID-19.

The chain is built from TRBV28 and TRBJ2-7; 9 bases line up with TRBD1. CDR3 length: 14 residues. Germline V gives CDR1 MDHEN, CDR2 SYDVKM. V gave up 7 bases and J gave up 1 base; unmatched junction bases: 5. The CDR3 DNA reads TGTGCCAGCATTTCGGGACAGGGATCCTACGAGCAGTACTTC. Translation: CASISGQGSYEQYF.

The chain joins TRBV4-3 to TRBJ1-2, with 8 bases identical to TRBD1. J was trimmed by 3 bases and V by 0 bases; bases with no gene match: 3. The CDR3 runs to 15 residues. CDR1 LGHNA and CDR2 YSLEER come from the germline V gene. DNA of the CDR3: TGCGCCAGCAGCCAAGATTACAGGGGGGACTATGGCTACACCTTC. Amino acid sequence: CASSQDYRGDYGYTF.

This sequence joins TRBV9 and TRBJ1-1; 7 nucleotides align to TRBD1. V dropped 4 bases and J dropped 2; count of bases not matched to a gene: 8. CDR3 size: 15 residues. The germline gives CDR1 SGDLS, CDR2 YYNGEE. This chain's CDR3 is CASSPRTGANTEAFF. Here the CDR3 DNA reads TGTGCCAGCAGCCCCCGGACAGGCGCTAACACTGAAGCTTTCTTT.

This rearrangement joins TRBV5-4 to TRBJ2-5; TRBD2 matches 10 bases. The J segment lost 5 bases and the V segment lost 3 bases, leaving 7 bases of the junction unmatched. The length of the CDR3 is 15 residues. CDR1 and CDR2 from the germline V gene are SGHNT and YYREEE (reference sequence). The CDR3 reads CASSSPAGGQETQYF. The CDR3 DNA sequence: TGTGCCAGCAGCTCCCCAGCGGGGGGGCAGGAGACCCAGTACTTC.

This CDR3 reads CASSPGLADTQYF. The CDR3, as DNA: TGTGCCAGCAGCCCGGGACTAGCAGATACGCAGTATTTT. The chain combines TRBV5-4 with TRBJ2-3; 8 bases match TRBD2. Germline V gene lookup returns CDR1 SGHNT and CDR2 YYREEE (reference sequence). The CDR3 consists of 13 residues. Unmatched junction bases numbered 2, after V lost 4 bases and J lost 4 bases. The full variable domain, with the rest looked up from reference TRBV5-4 and TRBJ2-3, is ETGVTQSPTHLIKTRGQQVTLRCSSQSGHNTVSWYQQALGQGPQFIFQYYREEENGRGNFPPRFSGLQFPNYSSELNVNALELDDSALYLCASSPGLADTQYFGPGTRLTVL.

V usage is TRBV11-1 and J usage is TRBJ2-5; tentative D call: TRBD1 (5 bases). This CDR3 is built from 14 residues. The V end lost 5 bases, the J end lost 5 bases, and 15 bases lay between the germline ends. The germline V gene has CDR1 SGHAT and CDR2 FQDESV (reference sequence). The DNA for the CDR3 is TGTGCCAGCAGCCCCGCAGGGTTGCGTGAGACCCAGTACTTC. It codes for CASSPAGLRETQYF.

As concerns this clone: Other DNA sequences of this sample code for an identical CDR3. The chain combines TRBV5-1 with TRBJ2-7, with 7 bases matching TRBD2. J was trimmed by 2 bases and V by 0 bases; bases with no gene match: 5. Per the germline V gene, CDR1 is SGHRS and CDR2 is YFSETQ. The CDR3 runs 15 residues. This chain's CDR3 is CASSLGLAATYEQYF. The CDR3 DNA follows: TGCGCCAGCAGCTTGGGACTAGCCGCGACCTACGAGCAGTACTTC.

The chain employs TRBV20-1 and TRBJ1-1, with a tentative D call TRBD1 (6 bases). CDR1 and CDR2 (germline): DFQATT, SNEGSKA (reference sequence). V lost 3 bases and J lost 4, with 15 bases in between. The CDR3 has 14 residues. The CDR3 protein is CSASLPQGSTEAFF. Written as DNA, the CDR3 is TGCAGTGCTAGTCTACCCCAGGGGAGCACTGAAGCTTTCTTT.

The V gene is TRBV3-1 (or the pseudogene TRBV3-2), the J gene TRBJ2-3; 11 bases are shared with TRBD2. The CDR3 runs 16 residues. V was clipped by 3 bases and J by 5 bases; unmatched bases: 7. Germline loops: CDR1 LGHDT, CDR2 YNNKEL (reference sequence). CDR3 region: CASSQRLAGLKDTQYF. The CDR3 DNA reads TGTGCCAGCAGCCAGCGACTAGCGGGGCTCAAAGATACGCAGTATTTT.

The chain carries TRBV2 and TRBJ1-2, with 7 bases aligning to TRBD1. V was pared by 4 bases and J by 2 bases, with 10 bases of the junction left unmatched. The germline gives CDR1 SNHLY, CDR2 FYNNEI. This CDR3 has 16 residues. CDR3 region: CASSGQGWRGNYGYTF. Here the CDR3 DNA reads TGTGCCAGCAGTGGACAGGGATGGCGCGGAAACTATGGCTACACCTTC.

The chain joins TRBV5-1 to TRBJ1-4, with 10 bases aligning to TRBD1. The CDR3 consists of 14 residues. CDR1 SGHRS and CDR2 YFSETQ come from the germline V gene. Trimming removed 4 bases from V and 5 bases from J; junction bases left unmatched: 2. CDR3 coding DNA: TGCGCCAGCAGCGGGGACAGGGGAAATGAAAAACTGTTTTTT. Residues: CASSGDRGNEKLFF.

The chain uses TRBV19 and TRBJ1-1, with D unclear. This CDR3 has 11 residues. CDR1 is LNHDA and CDR2 is SQIVND in the germline V gene (reference sequence). V lost 10 bases and J lost 2, with 8 bases in between. This chain's CDR3 is CATRLNTEAFF. CDR3 DNA: TGTGCCACCCGACTCAACACTGAAGCTTTCTTT.

The chain couples TRBV7-9 to TRBJ2-1; TRBD2 agrees at 12 bases. The CDR3 consists of 16 residues. After removal of 3 bases from V and 4 bases from J, the junction contained 4 bases not matched to a gene. Germline assignment: CDR1 SEHNR and CDR2 FQNEAQ (reference sequence). The DNA for the CDR3 is TGTGCCAGCAGCTTTTGGACTAGCGGGAAATACAATGAGCAGTTCTTC. This gives the protein CASSFWTSGKYNEQFF.

This rearrangement joins TRBV4-2 to TRBJ2-1; D ambiguous. V lost 2 bases, J lost 9 bases, and 17 bases lay in between. CDR1 LGHNA and CDR2 YNFKEQ come from the germline V gene. The CDR3 is 15 residues long. CDR3 protein: CASSQSGSGSPEQFF. CDR3 sequence (DNA): TGTGCCAGCAGCCAAAGTGGGTCAGGCTCGCCTGAGCAGTTCTTC.

The chain combines TRBV3-1 (or the pseudogene TRBV3-2) with TRBJ2-6; perhaps TRBD2 as D (6 bases). CDR3 length equals 16 residues. V was clipped by 0 bases and J by 4 bases, with 10 bases between them. CDR1 and CDR2 (germline): LGHDT, YNNKEL (reference sequence). The CDR3 sequence: CASSQEGGRGANVLTF. DNA of the CDR3: TGTGCCAGCAGCCAAGAAGGAGGGAGAGGGGCCAACGTCCTGACTTTC.

The CDR3 region is CASSPRGGINTGELFF. Written as DNA, the CDR3 is TGTGCCAGCAGCCCGAGGGGGGGAATCAACACCGGGGAGCTGTTTTTT. The J gene is TRBJ2-2, the V gene TRBV7-9, with a possible D match to TRBD2 (7 bases). The V gene lost 5 bases and the J gene lost 2 bases, with 15 bases spanning the gap. The CDR3 spans 16 residues. Germline V gene data show CDR1 as SEHNR and CDR2 as FQNEAQ (reference sequence).

V is TRBV19 and J is TRBJ1-6; D remains unclear. The CDR3 consists of 15 residues. Germline V gene sequence: CDR1 LNHDA, CDR2 SQIVND (reference sequence). Trimming took off 6 bases at V and 7 bases at J, with 16 bases between the two ends. CDR3 DNA: TGTGCCAGTAGAGAGGTGGCCGAGGGCAATTCACCCCTCCACTTT. Amino acid sequence: CASREVAEGNSPLHF.

The V gene is TRBV5-1, the J gene TRBJ2-3; the D is unclear. Deletions cut 1 base from V and 2 bases from J, with 14 bases between. Germline V gene data show CDR1 as SGHRS and CDR2 as YFSETQ. CDR3 size: 16 residues. The CDR3 is CASSLSLVGATDTQYF. The CDR3 DNA reads as TGCGCCAGCAGCTTGTCTCTAGTCGGAGCCACAGATACGCAGTATTTT.

The V gene is TRBV18, the J gene TRBJ1-6; D unclear. CDR3 length: 13 residues. Trimming took 3 bases from V and 8 from J, leaving 8 bases between them. CDR1 is KGHSH and CDR2 is LQKENI in the germline V gene. In DNA, the CDR3 is TGTGCCAGCTCACCGAGGGAGGATTCACCCCTCCACTTT. Translating it yields CASSPREDSPLHF.